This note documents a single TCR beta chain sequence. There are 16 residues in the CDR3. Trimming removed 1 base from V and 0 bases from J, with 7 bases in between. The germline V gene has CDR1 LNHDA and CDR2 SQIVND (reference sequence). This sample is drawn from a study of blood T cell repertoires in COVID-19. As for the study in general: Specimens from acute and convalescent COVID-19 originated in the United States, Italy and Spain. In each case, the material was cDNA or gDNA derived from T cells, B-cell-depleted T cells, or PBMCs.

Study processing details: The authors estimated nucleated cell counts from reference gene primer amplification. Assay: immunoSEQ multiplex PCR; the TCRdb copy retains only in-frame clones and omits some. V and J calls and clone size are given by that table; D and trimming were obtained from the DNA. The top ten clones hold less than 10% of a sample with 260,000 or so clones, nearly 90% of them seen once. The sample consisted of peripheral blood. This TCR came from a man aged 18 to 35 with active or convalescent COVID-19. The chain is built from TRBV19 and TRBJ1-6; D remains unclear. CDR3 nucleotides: TGTGCCAGTAGTATAGTGAGTCGCTCCTATAATTCACCCCTCCACTTT. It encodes CASSIVSRSYNSPLHF.